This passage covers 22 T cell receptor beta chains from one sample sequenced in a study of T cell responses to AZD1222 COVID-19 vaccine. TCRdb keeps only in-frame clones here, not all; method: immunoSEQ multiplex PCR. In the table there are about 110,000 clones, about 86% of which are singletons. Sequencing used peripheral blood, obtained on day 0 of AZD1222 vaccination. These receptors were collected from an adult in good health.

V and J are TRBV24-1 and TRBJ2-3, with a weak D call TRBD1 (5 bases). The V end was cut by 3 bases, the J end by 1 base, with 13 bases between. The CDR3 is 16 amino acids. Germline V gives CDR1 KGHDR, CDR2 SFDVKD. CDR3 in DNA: TGTGCCACCAGTGATGATGGTGCAGGGCGCACAGATACGCAGTATTTT. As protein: CATSDDGAGRTDTQYF.

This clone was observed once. CDR3 DNA sequence: TGTGCCAGCAGCGCTCAGGGGATCGGTGGGGATCAGCCCCAGCATTTT. Protein product: CASSAQGIGGDQPQHF. J is TRBJ1-5 and V is TRBV13, with D tentatively TRBD1 (6 bases). The germline V gene has CDR1 PRHDT and CDR2 FYEKMQ (reference sequence). Trimming removed 5 bases from V and 5 bases from J, with 19 bases in between. The CDR3 contains 16 residues. Full variable domain (missing parts from reference TRBV13 and TRBJ1-5): AAGVIQSPRHLIKEKRETATLKCYPIPRHDTVYWYQQGPGQDPQFLISFYEKMQSDKGSIPDRFSAQQFSDYHSELNMSSLELGDSALYFCASSAQGIGGDQPQHFGDGTRLSIL.

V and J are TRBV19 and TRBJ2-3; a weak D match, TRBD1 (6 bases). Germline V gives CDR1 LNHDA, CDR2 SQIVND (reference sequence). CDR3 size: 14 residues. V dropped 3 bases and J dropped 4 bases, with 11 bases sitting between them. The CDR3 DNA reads TGTGCCAGTAGTATCCTACAGGGAGCAGATACGCAGTATTTT. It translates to CASSILQGADTQYF.

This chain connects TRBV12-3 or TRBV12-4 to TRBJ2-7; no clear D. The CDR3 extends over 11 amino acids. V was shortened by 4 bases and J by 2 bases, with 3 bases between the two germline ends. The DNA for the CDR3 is TGTGCCAGCAGTTCAGCCTACGAGCAGTACTTC. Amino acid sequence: CASSSAYEQYF.

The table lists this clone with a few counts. CDR3 nucleotide sequence: TGTGCCAGCAGCTTTCAGGGCGGGAACACTGAAGCTTTCTTT. This sequence encodes CASSFQGGNTEAFF. The chain links TRBV11-2 to TRBJ1-1; D possibly corresponds to TRBD1 (5 bases). Germline loops: CDR1 SGHAT, CDR2 FQNNGV. Between the trimmed V and J ends, which lost 3 bases and 1 base, there was a span of 9 bases. This CDR3 is built from 14 residues.

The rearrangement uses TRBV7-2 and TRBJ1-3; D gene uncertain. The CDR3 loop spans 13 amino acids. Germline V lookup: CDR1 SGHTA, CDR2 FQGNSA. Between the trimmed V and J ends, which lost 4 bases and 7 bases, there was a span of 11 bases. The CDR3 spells CASSSYVRNTIYF. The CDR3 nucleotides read TGTGCCAGCAGCTCCTACGTTCGGAACACCATATATTTT. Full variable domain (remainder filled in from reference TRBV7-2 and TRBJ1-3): GAGVSQSPSNKVTEKGKDVELRCDPISGHTALYWYRQSLGQGLEFLIYFQGNSAPDKSGLPSDRFSAERTGGSVSTLTIQRTQQEDSAVYLCASSSYVRNTIYFGEGSWLTVV.

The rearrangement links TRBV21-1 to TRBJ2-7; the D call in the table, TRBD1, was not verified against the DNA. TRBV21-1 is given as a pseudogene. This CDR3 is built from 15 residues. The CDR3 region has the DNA TGTGCCAGCAGCAAAGCTCCGGGACACGTCTACGAGCAGTACTTC. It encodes CASSKAPGHVYEQYF.

Here the CDR3 reads CASSLNRGRGNIQYF. DNA for the CDR3: TGTGCCAGCAGCCTGAACAGGGGCAGGGGGAACATTCAGTACTTC. The V call is TRBV6-2 or TRBV6-3, the J call TRBJ2-4; 7 bases fit TRBD1. The J segment lost 7 bases and the V segment lost 6 bases, leaving 12 bases of the junction unmatched. Germline CDR1 and CDR2: MNHEY and SVGEGT. This CDR3 is built from 15 residues.

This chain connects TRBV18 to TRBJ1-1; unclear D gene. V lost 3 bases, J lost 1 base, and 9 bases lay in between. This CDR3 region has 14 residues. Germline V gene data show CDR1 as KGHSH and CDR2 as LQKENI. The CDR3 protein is CASSPGMWNTEAFF. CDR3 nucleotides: TGTGCCAGCTCACCCGGGATGTGGAACACTGAAGCTTTCTTT.

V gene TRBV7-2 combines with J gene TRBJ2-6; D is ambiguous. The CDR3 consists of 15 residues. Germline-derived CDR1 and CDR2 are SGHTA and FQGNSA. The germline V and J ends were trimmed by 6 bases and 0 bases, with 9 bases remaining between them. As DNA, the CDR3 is TGTGCCAGCAGTCAGGATACCTCTGGGGCCAACGTCCTGACTTTC. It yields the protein CASSQDTSGANVLTF.

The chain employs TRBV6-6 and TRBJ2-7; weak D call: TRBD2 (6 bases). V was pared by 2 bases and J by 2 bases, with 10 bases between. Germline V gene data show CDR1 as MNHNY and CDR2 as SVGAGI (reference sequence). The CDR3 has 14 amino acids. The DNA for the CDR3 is TGTGCCAGCAGTTACGGGGGGACCGCCTACGAGCAGTACTTC. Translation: CASSYGGTAYEQYF.

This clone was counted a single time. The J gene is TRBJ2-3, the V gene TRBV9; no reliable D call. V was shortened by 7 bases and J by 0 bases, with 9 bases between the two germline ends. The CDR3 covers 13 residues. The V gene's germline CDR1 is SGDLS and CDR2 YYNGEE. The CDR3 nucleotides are TGTGCCAGCGCTTCGGGTAGCACAGATACGCAGTATTTT. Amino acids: CASASGSTDTQYF.

The CDR3 DNA is TGTGCCAGCAGGCCCCGGGACAGCGCTTATCAGCCCCAGCATTTT. It codes for CASRPRDSAYQPQHF. The chain joins TRBV2 to TRBJ1-5, with 7 bases lining up with TRBD1. Trimming took 6 bases from V and 5 from J; bases not matched to a gene: 10. This CDR3 is built from 15 residues. Germline V gives CDR1 SNHLY, CDR2 FYNNEI.

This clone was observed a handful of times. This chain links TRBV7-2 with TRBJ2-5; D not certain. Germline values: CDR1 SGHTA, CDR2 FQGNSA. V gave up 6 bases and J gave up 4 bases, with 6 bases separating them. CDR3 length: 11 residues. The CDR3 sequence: CASRYAETQYF. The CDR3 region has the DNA TGTGCCAGCAGATACGCAGAGACCCAGTACTTC.

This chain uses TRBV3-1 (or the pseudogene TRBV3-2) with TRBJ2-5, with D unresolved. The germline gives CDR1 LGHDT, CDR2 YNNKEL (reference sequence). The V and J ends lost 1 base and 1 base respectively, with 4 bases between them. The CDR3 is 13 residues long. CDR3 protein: CASSQALQETQYF. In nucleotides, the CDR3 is TGTGCCAGCAGCCAAGCACTCCAAGAGACCCAGTACTTC.

For the CDR3, the DNA is TGTGCCTGGCTGATGGGAAACACCATATATTTT. Translation gives CAWLMGNTIYF. The J gene is TRBJ1-3, the V gene TRBV30; D not resolved. The V gene lost 5 bases and the J gene lost 4 bases, with 6 bases spanning the gap. The CDR3 has 11 amino acids. The germline V gene has CDR1 GTSNPN and CDR2 SVGIG (reference sequence).

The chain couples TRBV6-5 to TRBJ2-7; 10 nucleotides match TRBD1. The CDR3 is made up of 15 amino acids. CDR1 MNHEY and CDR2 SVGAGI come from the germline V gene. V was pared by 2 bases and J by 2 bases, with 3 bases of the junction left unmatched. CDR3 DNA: TGTGCCAGCAGTTACCGGGACAGGGGTACCTACGAGCAGTACTTC. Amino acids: CASSYRDRGTYEQYF.

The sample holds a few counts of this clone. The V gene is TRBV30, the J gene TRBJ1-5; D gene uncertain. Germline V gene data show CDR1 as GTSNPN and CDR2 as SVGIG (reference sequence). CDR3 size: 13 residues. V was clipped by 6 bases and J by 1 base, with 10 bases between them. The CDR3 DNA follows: TGTGCCTGCTCTGAGACAAGCAATCAGCCCCAGCATTTT. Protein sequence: CACSETSNQPQHF.

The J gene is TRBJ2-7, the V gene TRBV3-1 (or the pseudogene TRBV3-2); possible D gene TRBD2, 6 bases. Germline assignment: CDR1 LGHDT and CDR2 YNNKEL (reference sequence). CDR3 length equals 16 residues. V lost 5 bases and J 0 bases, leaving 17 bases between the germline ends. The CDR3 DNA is TGTGCCAGCAGCTCCCTGGGAGGTGGGCCCTCCTACGAGCAGTACTTC. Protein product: CASSSLGGGPSYEQYF.

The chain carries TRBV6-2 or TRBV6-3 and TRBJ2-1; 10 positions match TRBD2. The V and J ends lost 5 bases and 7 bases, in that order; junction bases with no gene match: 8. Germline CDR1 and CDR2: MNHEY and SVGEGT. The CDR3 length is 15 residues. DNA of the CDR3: TGTGCCAGCAGTCCCTGGGGGACTAGCGCTAATGAGCAGTTCTTC. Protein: CASSPWGTSANEQFF.

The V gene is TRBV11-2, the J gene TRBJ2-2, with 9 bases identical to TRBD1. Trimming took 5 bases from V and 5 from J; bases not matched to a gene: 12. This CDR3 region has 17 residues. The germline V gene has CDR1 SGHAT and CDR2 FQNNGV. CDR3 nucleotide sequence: TGTGCCAGCAGCCTCCGCGCCGGGACAGGGACGACCGGGGAGCTGTTTTTT. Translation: CASSLRAGTGTTGELFF.

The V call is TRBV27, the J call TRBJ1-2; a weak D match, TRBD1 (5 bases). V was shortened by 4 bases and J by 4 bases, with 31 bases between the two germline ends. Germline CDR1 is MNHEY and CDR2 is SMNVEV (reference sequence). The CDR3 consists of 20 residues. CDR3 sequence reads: CASSSRQTRPGTPAGYGYTF. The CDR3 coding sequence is TGTGCCAGCAGTTCGAGGCAAACCAGGCCCGGGACCCCGGCGGGCTATGGCTACACCTTC.